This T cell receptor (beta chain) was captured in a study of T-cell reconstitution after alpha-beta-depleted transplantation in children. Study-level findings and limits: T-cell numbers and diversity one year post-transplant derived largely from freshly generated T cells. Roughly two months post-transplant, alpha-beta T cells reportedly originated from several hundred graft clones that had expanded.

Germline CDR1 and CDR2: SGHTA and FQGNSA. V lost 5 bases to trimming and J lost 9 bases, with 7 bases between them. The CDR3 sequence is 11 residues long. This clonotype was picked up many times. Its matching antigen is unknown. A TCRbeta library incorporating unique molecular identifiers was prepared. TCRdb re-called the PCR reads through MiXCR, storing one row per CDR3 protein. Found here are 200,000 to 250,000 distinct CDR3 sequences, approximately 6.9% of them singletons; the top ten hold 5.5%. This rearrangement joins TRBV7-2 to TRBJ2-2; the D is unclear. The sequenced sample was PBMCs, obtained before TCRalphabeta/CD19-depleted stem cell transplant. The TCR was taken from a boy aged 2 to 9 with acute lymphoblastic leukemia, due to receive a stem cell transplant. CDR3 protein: CASSQPRELFF. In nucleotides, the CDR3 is TGTGCCAGCAGCCAACCCAGGGAGCTGTTTTTT.